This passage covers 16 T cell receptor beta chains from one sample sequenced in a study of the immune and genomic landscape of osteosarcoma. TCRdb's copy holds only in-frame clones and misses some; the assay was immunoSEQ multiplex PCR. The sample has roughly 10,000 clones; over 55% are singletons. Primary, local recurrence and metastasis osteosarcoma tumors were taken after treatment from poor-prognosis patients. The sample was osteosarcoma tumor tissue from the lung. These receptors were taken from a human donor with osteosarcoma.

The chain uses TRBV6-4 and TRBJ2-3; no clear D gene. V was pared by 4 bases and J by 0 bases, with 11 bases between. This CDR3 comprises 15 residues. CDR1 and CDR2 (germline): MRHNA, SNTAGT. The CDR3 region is CASSADSGSTDTQYF. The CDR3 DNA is TGTGCCAGCAGTGCTGACTCCGGTAGCACAGATACGCAGTATTTT.

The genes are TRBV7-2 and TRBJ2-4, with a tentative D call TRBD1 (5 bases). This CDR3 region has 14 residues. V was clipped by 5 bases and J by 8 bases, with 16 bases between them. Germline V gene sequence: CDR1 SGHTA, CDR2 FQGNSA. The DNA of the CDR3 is TGTGCCAGCAGCCCCGAAGGGGTTACGGACATTCAGTACTTC. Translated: CASSPEGVTDIQYF. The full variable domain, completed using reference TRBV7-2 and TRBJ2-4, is GAGVSQSPSNKVTEKGKDVELRCDPISGHTALYWYRQSLGQGLEFLIYFQGNSAPDKSGLPSDRFSAERTGGSVSTLTIQRTQQEDSAVYLCASSPEGVTDIQYFGAGTRLSVL.

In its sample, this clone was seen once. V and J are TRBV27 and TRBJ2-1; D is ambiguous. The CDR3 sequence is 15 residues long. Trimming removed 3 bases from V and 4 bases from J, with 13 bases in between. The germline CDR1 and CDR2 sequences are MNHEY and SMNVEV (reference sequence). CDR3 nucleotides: TGTGCCAGCAGTTTTTCCCAGGCGATGTACAATGAGCAGTTCTTC. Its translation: CASSFSQAMYNEQFF.

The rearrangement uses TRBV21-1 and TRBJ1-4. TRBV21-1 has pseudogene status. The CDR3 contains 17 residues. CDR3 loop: CASSKNLSRVQLEKLFF. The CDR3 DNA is TGTGCCAGCAGCAAAAATCTCAGCAGAGTGCAACTCGAAAAACTGTTTTTT.

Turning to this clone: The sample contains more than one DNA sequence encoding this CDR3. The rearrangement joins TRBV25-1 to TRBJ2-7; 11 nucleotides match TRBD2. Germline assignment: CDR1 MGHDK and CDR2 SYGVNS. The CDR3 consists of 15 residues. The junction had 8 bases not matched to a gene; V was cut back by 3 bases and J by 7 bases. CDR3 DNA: TGTGCCAGCAGTGACCCTAGCGGGAGGCTACCTGAGCAGTACTTC. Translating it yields CASSDPSGRLPEQYF.

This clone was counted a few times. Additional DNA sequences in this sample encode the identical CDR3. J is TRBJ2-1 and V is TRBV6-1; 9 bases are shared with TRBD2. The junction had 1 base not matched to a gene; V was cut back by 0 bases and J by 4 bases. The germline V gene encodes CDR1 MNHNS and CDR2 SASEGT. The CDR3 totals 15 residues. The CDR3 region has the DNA TGTGCCAGCAGTGAAGCTAGCGGGAGTTACAATGAGCAGTTCTTC. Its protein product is CASSEASGSYNEQFF.

In nucleotides, the CDR3 is TGCGCCAGCAGCTTGAAGGGACAGGGGGACCTACTAGCGGCTTTAAACGTCTACGAGCAGTACTTC. As protein: CASSLKGQGDLLAALNVYEQYF. The chain joins TRBV5-1 to TRBJ2-7; 11 bases are a match to TRBD1. V gave up 1 base and J gave up 3 bases; unmatched junction bases: 24. Germline V gives CDR1 SGHRS, CDR2 YFSETQ. The CDR3 runs to 22 residues. Full variable domain (rest looked up from reference TRBV5-1 and TRBJ2-7): KAGVTQTPRYLIKTRGQQVTLSCSPISGHRSVSWYQQTPGQGLQFLFEYFSETQRNKGNFPGRFSGRQFSNSRSEMNVSTLELGDSALYLCASSLKGQGDLLAALNVYEQYFGPGTRLTVT.

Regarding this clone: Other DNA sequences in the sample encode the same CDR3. CDR3 loop: CASSEEGQGGQPQHF. In DNA, the CDR3 is TGTGCCAGCAGTGAAGAGGGACAGGGTGGTCAGCCCCAGCATTTT. J is TRBJ1-5 and V is TRBV6-1; 9 bases are shared with TRBD1. This CDR3 contains 15 residues. Trimming took 1 base from V and 6 from J; bases not matched to a gene: 4. In germline, CDR1 is MNHNS, CDR2 SASEGT.

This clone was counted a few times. This chain's CDR3 is CASSFNPGLAGDTGELFF. The DNA of the CDR3 is TGTGCCAGCAGTTTTAATCCGGGACTAGCGGGAGACACCGGGGAGCTGTTTTTT. V usage is TRBV11-3 and J usage is TRBJ2-2, with 14 nucleotides matching TRBD2. Germline loops: CDR1 SGHNT, CDR2 YENEEA. The CDR3 is made up of 18 amino acids. The J segment lost 3 bases and the V segment lost 6 bases, leaving 9 bases of the junction unmatched.

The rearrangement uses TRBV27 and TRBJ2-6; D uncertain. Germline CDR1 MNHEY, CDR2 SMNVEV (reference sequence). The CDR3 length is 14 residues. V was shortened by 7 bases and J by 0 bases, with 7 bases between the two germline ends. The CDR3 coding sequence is TGTGCCAGCACAACTATCTCTGGGGCCAACGTCCTGACTTTC. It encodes CASTTISGANVLTF.

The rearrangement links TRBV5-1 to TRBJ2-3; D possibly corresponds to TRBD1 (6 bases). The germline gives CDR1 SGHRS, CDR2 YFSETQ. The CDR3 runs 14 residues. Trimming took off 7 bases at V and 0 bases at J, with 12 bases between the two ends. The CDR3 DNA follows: TGCGCCAGCGGGGTGGACAGTAGCACAGATACGCAGTATTTT. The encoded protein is CASGVDSSTDTQYF.

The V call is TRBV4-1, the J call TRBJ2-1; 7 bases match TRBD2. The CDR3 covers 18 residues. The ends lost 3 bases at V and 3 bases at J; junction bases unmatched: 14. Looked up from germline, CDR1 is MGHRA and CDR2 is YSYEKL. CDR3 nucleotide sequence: TGCGCCAGCAGCCAGGATAGGCTAGCTAGCGGTTACTACAATGAGCAGTTCTTC. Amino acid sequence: CASSQDRLASGYYNEQFF.

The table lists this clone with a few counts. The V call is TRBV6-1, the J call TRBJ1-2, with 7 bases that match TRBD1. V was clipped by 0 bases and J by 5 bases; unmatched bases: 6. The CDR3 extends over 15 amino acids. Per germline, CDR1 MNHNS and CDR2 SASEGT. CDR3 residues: CASSEADRSIYGYTF. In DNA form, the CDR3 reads TGTGCCAGCAGTGAAGCGGACAGGTCTATTTATGGCTACACCTTC.

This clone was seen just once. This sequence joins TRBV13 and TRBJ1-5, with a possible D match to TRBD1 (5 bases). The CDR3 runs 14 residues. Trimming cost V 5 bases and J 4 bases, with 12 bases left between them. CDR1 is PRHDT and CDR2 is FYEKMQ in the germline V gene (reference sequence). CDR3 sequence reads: CASSPRGFNQPQHF. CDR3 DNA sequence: TGTGCCAGCAGCCCCCGGGGCTTTAATCAGCCCCAGCATTTT.

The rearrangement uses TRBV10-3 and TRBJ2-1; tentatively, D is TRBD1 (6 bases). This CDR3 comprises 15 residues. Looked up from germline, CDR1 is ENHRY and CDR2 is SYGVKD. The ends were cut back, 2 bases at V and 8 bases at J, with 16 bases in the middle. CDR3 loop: CAISEIQGARDEQFF. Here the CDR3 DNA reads TGTGCCATCAGTGAGATACAGGGAGCCAGGGATGAGCAGTTCTTC.

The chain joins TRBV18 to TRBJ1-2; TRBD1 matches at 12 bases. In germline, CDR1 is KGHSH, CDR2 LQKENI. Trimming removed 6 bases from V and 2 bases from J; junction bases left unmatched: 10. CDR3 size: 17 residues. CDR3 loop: CASSPSGTGGRNYGYTF. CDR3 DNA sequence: TGTGCCAGCTCCCCCTCCGGGACAGGGGGCAGGAACTATGGCTACACCTTC.